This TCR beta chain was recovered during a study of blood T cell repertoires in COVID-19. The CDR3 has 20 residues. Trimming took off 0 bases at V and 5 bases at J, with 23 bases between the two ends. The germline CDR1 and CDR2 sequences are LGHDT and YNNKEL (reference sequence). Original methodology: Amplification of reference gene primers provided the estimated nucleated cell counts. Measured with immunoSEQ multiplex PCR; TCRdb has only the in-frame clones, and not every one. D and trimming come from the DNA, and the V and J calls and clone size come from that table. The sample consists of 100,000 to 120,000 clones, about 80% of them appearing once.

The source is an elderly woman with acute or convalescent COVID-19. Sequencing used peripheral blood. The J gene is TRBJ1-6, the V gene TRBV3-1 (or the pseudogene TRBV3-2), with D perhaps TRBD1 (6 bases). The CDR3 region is CASSQDVGGFPGQNNSPLHF. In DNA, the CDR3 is TGTGCCAGCAGCCAAGACGTCGGTGGGTTTCCGGGACAAAATAATTCACCCCTCCACTTT.